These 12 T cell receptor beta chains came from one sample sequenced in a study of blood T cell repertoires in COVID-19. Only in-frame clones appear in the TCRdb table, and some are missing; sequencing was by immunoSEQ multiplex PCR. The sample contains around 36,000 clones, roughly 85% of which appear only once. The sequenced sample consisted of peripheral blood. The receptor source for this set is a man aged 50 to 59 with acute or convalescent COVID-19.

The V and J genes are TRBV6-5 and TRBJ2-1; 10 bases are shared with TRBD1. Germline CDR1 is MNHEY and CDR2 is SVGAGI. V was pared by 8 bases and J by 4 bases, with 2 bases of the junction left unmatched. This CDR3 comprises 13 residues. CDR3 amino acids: CASGTGEYNEQFF. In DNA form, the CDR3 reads TGTGCCAGCGGGACAGGGGAATACAATGAGCAGTTCTTC.

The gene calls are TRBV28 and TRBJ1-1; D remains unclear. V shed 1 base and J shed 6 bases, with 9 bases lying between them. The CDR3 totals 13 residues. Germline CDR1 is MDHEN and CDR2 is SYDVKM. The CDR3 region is CASSLLGGPEAFF. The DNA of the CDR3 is TGTGCCAGCAGTTTATTAGGCGGCCCTGAAGCTTTCTTT. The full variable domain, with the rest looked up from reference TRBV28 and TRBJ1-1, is DVKVTQSSRYLVKRTGEKVFLECVQDMDHENMFWYRQDPGLGLRLIYFSYDVKMKEKGDIPEGYSVSREKKERFSLILESASTNQTSMYLCASSLLGGPEAFFGQGTRLTVV.

The CDR3 loop is CASSLVGLPQETQYF. The CDR3 DNA is TGCGCCAGCAGCTTGGTGGGACTGCCCCAAGAGACCCAGTACTTC. V is TRBV5-1 and J is TRBJ2-5, with D maybe TRBD2 (6 bases). From germline, CDR1 is SGHRS and CDR2 YFSETQ. V was clipped by 0 bases and J by 1 base, with 10 bases between them. The CDR3 covers 15 residues.

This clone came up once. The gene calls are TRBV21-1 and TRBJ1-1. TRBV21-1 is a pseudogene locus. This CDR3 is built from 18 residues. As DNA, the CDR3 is TGTGCCAGCACAAACCCCCCGTCATGTGGGGGGGTGGGGACTGAAGCTTTCTTT. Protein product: CASTNPPSCGGVGTEAFF.

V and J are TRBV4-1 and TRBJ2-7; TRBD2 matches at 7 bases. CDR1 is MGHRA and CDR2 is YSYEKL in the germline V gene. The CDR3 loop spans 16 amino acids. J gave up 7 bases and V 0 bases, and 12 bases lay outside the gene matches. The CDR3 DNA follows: TGCGCCAGCAGCCAAGATCGAGGCCTAGCGGAAATAGAGCAGTACTTC. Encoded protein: CASSQDRGLAEIEQYF.

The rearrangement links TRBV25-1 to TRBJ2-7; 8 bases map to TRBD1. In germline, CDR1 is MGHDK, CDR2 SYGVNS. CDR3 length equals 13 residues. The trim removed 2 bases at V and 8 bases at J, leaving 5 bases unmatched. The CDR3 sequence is CASSEGRGRKQYF. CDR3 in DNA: TGTGCCAGCAGTGAAGGCAGGGGGCGGAAGCAGTACTTC.

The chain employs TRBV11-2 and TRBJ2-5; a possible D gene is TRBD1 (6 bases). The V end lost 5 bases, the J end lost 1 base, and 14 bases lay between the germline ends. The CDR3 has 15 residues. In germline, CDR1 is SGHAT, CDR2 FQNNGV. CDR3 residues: CASSKNWGPQETQYF. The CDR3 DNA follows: TGTGCCAGCAGCAAGAATTGGGGGCCCCAAGAGACCCAGTACTTC. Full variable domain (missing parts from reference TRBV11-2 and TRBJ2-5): EAGVAQSPRYKIIEKRQSVAFWCNPISGHATLYWYQQILGQGPKLLIQFQNNGVVDDSQLPKDRFSAERLKGVDSTLKIQPAKLEDSAVYLCASSKNWGPQETQYFGPGTRLLVL.

DNA of the CDR3: TGTGCCACCAGCCAACTGGACAGGGGGCATGAGCAGTTCTTC. It is translated as CATSQLDRGHEQFF. The chain combines TRBV24-1 with TRBJ2-1, with TRBD1 identical over 11 bases. CDR3 length: 14 residues. Germline V lookup: CDR1 KGHDR, CDR2 SFDVKD. Losses at the gene ends were 7 bases for V and 8 bases for J; bases not matched to a gene: 6.

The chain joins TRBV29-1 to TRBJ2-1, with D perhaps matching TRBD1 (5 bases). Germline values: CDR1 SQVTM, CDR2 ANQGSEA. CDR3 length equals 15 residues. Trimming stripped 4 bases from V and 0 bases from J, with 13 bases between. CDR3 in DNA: TGCAGCGTTGGTGTGGGGCCCAGCTCCTACAATGAGCAGTTCTTC. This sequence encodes CSVGVGPSSYNEQFF.

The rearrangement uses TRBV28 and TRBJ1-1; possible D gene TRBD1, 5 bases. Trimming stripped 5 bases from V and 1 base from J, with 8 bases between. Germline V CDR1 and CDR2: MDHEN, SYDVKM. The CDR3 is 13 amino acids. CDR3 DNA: TGTGCCAGCAGTCGACAGAAGAACACTGAAGCTTTCTTT. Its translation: CASSRQKNTEAFF.

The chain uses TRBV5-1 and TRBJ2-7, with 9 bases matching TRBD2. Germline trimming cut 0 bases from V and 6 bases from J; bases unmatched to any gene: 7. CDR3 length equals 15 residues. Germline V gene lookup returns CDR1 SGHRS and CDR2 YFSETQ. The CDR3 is CASSLEGGRAAEQYF. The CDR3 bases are TGCGCCAGCAGCTTGGAAGGCGGGAGGGCCGCCGAGCAGTACTTC.

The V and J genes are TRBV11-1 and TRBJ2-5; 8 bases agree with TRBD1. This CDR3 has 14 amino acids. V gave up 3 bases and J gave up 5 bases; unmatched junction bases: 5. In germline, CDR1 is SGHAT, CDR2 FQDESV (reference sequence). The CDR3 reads CASSFMTGVETQYF. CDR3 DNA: TGTGCCAGCAGCTTTATGACAGGGGTCGAGACCCAGTACTTC.